Listed here is a single TCR beta chain. The data were taken from a study of OX40 agonist ivuxolimab in advanced cancers. Trimming stripped 1 base from V and 7 bases from J, with 8 bases between. Germline CDR1 and CDR2: KGHSH and LQKENI. CDR3 size: 13 residues. Assay used: immunoSEQ multiplex PCR; TCRdb lists only in-frame clones, some missing. The profile shows approximately 67,000 clones, under 85% of them singletons. The clonotype comes from an adult with an advanced solid tumor such as melanoma, head and neck, liver or kidney cancer. The chain combines TRBV18 with TRBJ1-5; D is ambiguous. This specimen consisted of CD4+ or CD8+ T cells sorted from blood, obtained in a trial of the OX40 agonist ivuxolimab. DNA of the CDR3: TGTGCCAGCTCACCACAAGAGGGACAGCCCCAGCATTTT. As protein: CASSPQEGQPQHF.